These 23 T cell receptor beta chains were all obtained from the same sample, sequenced in a study of T cells in Graves' hyperthyroidism and ophthalmopathy. RNA transcripts provided the source from which TCR beta CDR3 regions were amplified. Using the HTBI primer set, a first-round RT-PCR was run on the TCR CDR3. Via MiXCR, TCRdb re-called the multiplex PCR reads, giving one row per CDR3 protein. The table lists hundreds of thousands of distinct CDR3 sequences, 15% to 20% of them singletons. Sequencing used blood. The receptors here all came from a man aged 35-49 years with Graves' ophthalmopathy.

The chain couples TRBV4-1 to TRBJ1-1; D is perhaps TRBD1 (6 bases). CDR3 size: 16 residues. The V and J ends lost 2 bases and 4 bases respectively, with 17 bases between them. CDR1 is MGHRA, CDR2 YSYEKL, per germline. The CDR3 loop reads CASSQSSGAIRTEAFF. CDR3 nucleotide sequence: TGCGCCAGCAGCCAATCCTCGGGGGCTATCCGCACTGAAGCTTTCTTT.

This clonotype was counted many times. This chain uses TRBV5-1 with TRBJ2-1; 9 bases line up with TRBD2. From germline, CDR1 is SGHRS and CDR2 YFSETQ. CDR3 length equals 14 residues. The J segment lost 8 bases and the V segment lost 4 bases, leaving 7 bases of the junction unmatched. CDR3 protein: CASSRASGEDEQFF. CDR3 in DNA: TGCGCCAGCAGCCGGGCTAGCGGGGAAGATGAGCAGTTCTTC. Combining the CDR3 with reference TRBV5-1 and TRBJ2-1 gives the whole variable domain KAGVTQTPRYLIKTRGQQVTLSCSPISGHRSVSWYQQTPGQGLQFLFEYFSETQRNKGNFPGRFSGRQFSNSRSEMNVSTLELGDSALYLCASSRASGEDEQFFGPGTRLTVL.

This chain joins TRBV5-5 and TRBJ1-4; D might be TRBD1 (5 bases). V was shortened by 6 bases and J by 2 bases, with 20 bases between the two germline ends. Germline V gene sequence: CDR1 SGHKS, CDR2 YYEKEE (reference sequence). The CDR3 loop spans 17 amino acids. CDR3 residues: CASTTIPGVATNEKLFF. The CDR3 DNA reads TGTGCCAGCACTACCATACCGGGGGTTGCGACTAATGAAAAACTGTTTTTT.

This clonotype was picked up a small number of times. The chain uses TRBV30 and TRBJ1-1; D is possibly TRBD1 (6 bases). This CDR3 region has 13 residues. Trimming cost V 7 bases and J 5 bases, with 17 bases left between them. Looked up from germline, CDR1 is GTSNPN and CDR2 is SVGIG (reference sequence). CDR3 region: CAYNQGRGTEAFF. The CDR3 nucleotides are TGTGCCTACAACCAGGGGAGAGGGACTGAAGCTTTCTTT.

The CDR3 sequence: CASSRAGGEQFF. The CDR3 DNA reads as TGTGCCAGCAGTCGAGCGGGAGGGGAGCAGTTCTTC. J is TRBJ2-1 and V is TRBV7-3; TRBD2 matches at 10 bases. Germline V gene lookup returns CDR1 SGHTA and CDR2 FQGTGA. V lost 6 bases to trimming and J lost 10 bases; unmatched junction nucleotides: 3. This CDR3 region has 12 residues.

This clonotype was detected many times. The V and J genes are TRBV18 and TRBJ1-4; perhaps TRBD1 as D (6 bases). Per germline, CDR1 KGHSH and CDR2 LQKENI. The CDR3 consists of 13 residues. Between the trimmed V and J ends, which lost 2 bases and 5 bases, there was a span of 6 bases. This CDR3 reads CASSPGGNEKLFF. In DNA form, the CDR3 reads TGTGCCAGCTCACCAGGGGGCAATGAAAAACTGTTTTTT.

The chain couples TRBV4-3 to TRBJ2-1; possible D gene TRBD1, 6 bases. The V end was cut by 4 bases, the J end by 0 bases, with 10 bases between. Germline CDR1 is LGHNA and CDR2 is YSLEER. This CDR3 contains 15 residues. The CDR3: CASSLDRHSYNEQFF. CDR3 nucleotides: TGCGCCAGCAGCCTCGACAGGCACTCCTACAATGAGCAGTTCTTC.

This clonotype appeared a few times. The chain joins TRBV18 to TRBJ1-1, with TRBD1 matching 9 bases. CDR3 length: 16 residues. Germline CDR1 KGHSH, CDR2 LQKENI. With V trimmed by 2 bases and J by 0 bases, 4 bases remained unmatched. In DNA, the CDR3 is TGTGCCAGCTCACCAGGGGGGACAGGGCTGAACACTGAAGCTTTCTTT. Its translation: CASSPGGTGLNTEAFF.

This clonotype was detected a few times. The rearrangement links TRBV7-9 to TRBJ1-1, with 10 bases that match TRBD1. J was trimmed by 5 bases and V by 4 bases; bases with no gene match: 4. CDR3 length equals 14 residues. Germline CDR1 is SEHNR and CDR2 is FQNEAQ (reference sequence). This CDR3 is CASSSRTGGTEAFF. DNA for the CDR3: TGTGCCAGCAGCTCACGGACAGGGGGAACTGAAGCTTTCTTT.

In the case of this clonotype: Given a much more abundant clone one base away, this may be a read error. The rearrangement uses TRBV11-1 and TRBJ2-1, with 7 bases identical to TRBD2. The CDR3 has 15 amino acids. Germline V gives CDR1 SGHAT, CDR2 FQDESV (reference sequence). DNA for the CDR3: TGTGCCGGCAGCTTACCGAGGACTAGCTACAATGAGCAGTTCTTC. It codes for CAGSLPRTSYNEQFF.

This clonotype was seen only a few times. CDR3 nucleotides: TGTGCCAGCAGTCAAACAGGGGGCGGCCAGCCCCAGCATTTT. The encoded protein is CASSQTGGGQPQHF. The chain links TRBV28 to TRBJ1-5; 9 positions match TRBD1. This CDR3 region has 14 residues. Trimming took 5 bases from V and 7 from J; bases not matched to a gene: 6. From germline, CDR1 is MDHEN and CDR2 SYDVKM.

This clonotype turned up a few times. This chain uses TRBV20-1 with TRBJ2-3, with TRBD2 matching over 14 bases. This CDR3 spans 13 amino acids. J lost 9 bases, V lost 7 bases, and 6 bases had no gene match. CDR1 is DFQATT, CDR2 SNEGSKA, per germline (reference sequence). DNA of the CDR3: TGCAGTGTAAAGACTAGCGGGGGGGGGACGCAGTATTTT. Translating gives CSVKTSGGGTQYF.

The gene calls are TRBV11-2 and TRBJ2-7; weak D call: TRBD2 (6 bases). V shed 3 bases and J shed 2 bases, with 14 bases lying between them. The CDR3 loop spans 15 amino acids. Per germline, CDR1 SGHAT and CDR2 FQNNGV. In DNA, the CDR3 is TGTGCCAGCAGCTTCCGGGACTTATTCCCCTACGAGCAGTACTTC. Translation: CASSFRDLFPYEQYF.

In its sample, this clonotype was seen a few times. The rearrangement uses TRBV6-2 or TRBV6-3 and TRBJ2-1; D may be TRBD2 (6 bases). The CDR3 runs to 16 residues. CDR1 and CDR2 from the germline V gene are MNHEY and SVGEGT. V was trimmed by 8 bases and J by 0 bases, leaving 17 bases between them. This CDR3 is CASGPFSGSSYNEQFF. CDR3 coding DNA: TGTGCCAGCGGACCCTTTTCCGGGAGCTCCTACAATGAGCAGTTCTTC.

This clonotype was picked up a small number of times. This chain uses TRBV3-1 with TRBJ1-2; D may be TRBD1 (5 bases). V was clipped by 4 bases and J by 6 bases, with 12 bases between them. Germline CDR1 and CDR2: LGHDT and YNNKEL (reference sequence). The CDR3 spans 13 residues. Written as DNA, the CDR3 is TGTGCCAGCAGCCCCCGGGGGTTAAATGGCTACACCTTC. Translated, it gives CASSPRGLNGYTF. The full variable domain, with the rest looked up from reference TRBV3-1 and TRBJ1-2, is DTAVSQTPKYLVTQMGNDKSIKCEQNLGHDTMYWYKQDSKKFLKIMFSYNNKELIINETVPNRFSPKSPDKAHLNLHINSLELGDSAVYFCASSPRGLNGYTFGSGTRLTVV.

The gene calls are TRBV12-3 or TRBV12-4 and TRBJ2-3; D not certain. CDR3 length equals 15 residues. The V end lost 6 bases, the J end lost 5 bases, and 18 bases lay between the germline ends. CDR3 sequence: CASSVAMGLGDTQYF. CDR3 nucleotide sequence: TGTGCCAGCAGCGTAGCTATGGGTTTGGGAGATACGCAGTATTTT.

This clonotype was picked up many times. CDR3 nucleotide sequence: TGCGCCAGCAGGTTTTTGGGGTCCGGGAACACTGAAGCTTTCTTT. Translated: CASRFLGSGNTEAFF. The chain links TRBV5-1 to TRBJ1-1, with unresolved D. Trimming removed 5 bases from V and 1 base from J, with 15 bases in between. This CDR3 has 15 residues. Germline V CDR1 and CDR2: SGHRS, YFSETQ.

At least ten counts were recorded for this clonotype. The genes are TRBV5-1 and TRBJ2-2; D remains ambiguous. Germline V gene lookup returns CDR1 SGHRS and CDR2 YFSETQ. Trimming pared 0 bases from V and 0 bases from J, leaving 6 bases between. CDR3 size: 15 residues. CDR3 residues: CASSLAWSNTGELFF. CDR3 DNA: TGCGCCAGCAGCTTGGCCTGGTCGAACACCGGGGAGCTGTTTTTT.

This clonotype was detected ten times or more. This chain links TRBV2 with TRBJ2-5, with 9 bases lining up with TRBD2. The V gene's germline CDR1 is SNHLY and CDR2 FYNNEI. The CDR3 is made up of 17 amino acids. Unmatched junction bases numbered 9, after V lost 3 bases and J lost 1 base. In DNA, the CDR3 is TGTGCCAGCAGTGATTTTCGACTAGCGGAACTCCAAGAGACCCAGTACTTC. Translating gives CASSDFRLAELQETQYF.

This chain uses TRBV2 with TRBJ2-5; 9 bases line up with TRBD2. Germline V gene lookup returns CDR1 SNHLY and CDR2 FYNNEI. The CDR3 is 13 residues long. V dropped 4 bases and J dropped 4; count of bases not matched to a gene: 1. The CDR3 loop reads CASSVLAGETQYF. In DNA, the CDR3 is TGTGCCAGCAGTGTACTAGCGGGAGAGACCCAGTACTTC.

There are a few counts of this clonotype. The rearrangement links TRBV5-5 to TRBJ1-2; no firm D call. Germline CDR1 is SGHKS and CDR2 is YYEKEE (reference sequence). This CDR3 is built from 14 residues. The V end lost 4 bases, the J end lost 3 bases, and 13 bases lay between the germline ends. The CDR3 coding sequence is TGTGCCAGCAGCGTCGTGGGAGGCGACTATGGCTACACCTTC. Its protein is CASSVVGGDYGYTF.

This clonotype was detected only a few times. The CDR3 region has the DNA TGTGCCAGCAGCCAAAGGCCGACAGGTAGCACAGATACGCAGTATTTT. Its translation is CASSQRPTGSTDTQYF. V is TRBV3-1 and J is TRBJ2-3; a possible D gene is TRBD1 (6 bases). Looked up from germline, CDR1 is LGHDT and CDR2 is YNNKEL (reference sequence). CDR3 length: 16 residues. The V gene lost 2 bases and the J gene lost 0 bases, with 12 bases spanning the gap.

The sample holds many counts of this clonotype. This chain connects TRBV3-1 to TRBJ2-1; perhaps TRBD1 as D (5 bases). CDR1 LGHDT and CDR2 YNNKEL come from the germline V gene (reference sequence). The CDR3 contains 18 residues. The V end was cut by 3 bases, the J end by 5 bases, with 23 bases between. CDR3: CASSHLTRARGIHNEQFF. The DNA for the CDR3 is TGTGCCAGCAGCCATCTTACCCGGGCAAGGGGCATTCACAATGAGCAGTTCTTC.